A selection of T cell receptor beta chains follows, all from one sample in a study of blood T cell repertoires in COVID-19. Profiled with immunoSEQ multiplex PCR; TCRdb holds only in-frame clones, not every one. The sample records about 300,000 clones, 85% to 90% being singletons. Sequenced material: peripheral blood. Receptor source: a woman aged 25-40 years with COVID-19, enrolled during active disease. Both conserved end residues are trimmed from each CDR3. The D gene is left open where the match is weak.

v_gene	j_gene	d_gene	CDR3aa
TRBV20-1	TRBJ1-3	.	SASTGDGNTIY
TRBV19	TRBJ1-6	TRBD1	ASSPDRAGNSPLH
TRBV7-3	TRBJ1-2	.	ASSNNPNFYGYT
TRBV10-3	TRBJ2-3	.	AISGAGEGTDTQY
TRBV5-6	TRBJ1-1	.	ASSLAAGVDTEAF
TRBV18	TRBJ1-4	.	ASSPRLNEKLF
TRBV19	TRBJ1-4	.	ASSRSATNEKLF
TRBV19	TRBJ1-1	TRBD1	ASSRIQGTKGTEAF
TRBV4-1	TRBJ1-2	TRBD1	ASSPGQGDYGYT
TRBV18	TRBJ2-3	.	ASSPIQGSTDTQY
TRBV30	TRBJ1-5	.	AWTRGHYPNQPQH
TRBV3-1/TRBV3-2	TRBJ2-3	TRBD2	ASSQGTRWADTQY
TRBV18	TRBJ1-3	.	ASSSQDSSGNTIY
TRBV24-1	TRBJ2-1	TRBD2	ATSDSRTSGGVKQF
TRBV30	TRBJ1-6	TRBD1	AWRLQGPTLNSPLH
TRBV3-1/TRBV3-2	TRBJ1-2	.	ASSHGGGNYGYT
TRBV4-1	TRBJ1-1	TRBD1	ASSPGQAHGPMNTEAF
TRBV1	TRBJ1-1	.	TSSQEGLEGYVNTEAF
TRBV6-5	TRBJ2-1	.	ASSYGLGGYNEQF
TRBV11-2	TRBJ2-4	.	ASSSWTVAKNIQY
TRBV7-3	TRBJ2-3	.	ASSLWAGSSTDTQY
TRBV5-4	TRBJ1-6	.	ASSFQGGSPLH
TRBV6-5	TRBJ2-1	TRBD2	ASRLAGFEGNEQF
TRBV5-5	TRBJ2-2	TRBD1	ASSLQGASTGELF
TRBV28	TRBJ1-1	TRBD1	ASSERTGLGTEAF
TRBV28	TRBJ1-6	.	ASSPQQGRNSPLH
TRBV27	TRBJ2-3	TRBD2	ASRKLADNTDTQY
TRBV12-5	TRBJ1-1	.	ASGLGPGAGRDTEAF
TRBV30	TRBJ1-5	TRBD1	AWSPQGDQPQH
TRBV2	TRBJ1-1	.	ASSGYRDTEAF
TRBV6-4	TRBJ1-1	.	ASSVTGNTEAF
TRBV7-2	TRBJ2-5	TRBD2	ASSPSGGSETQY
TRBV5-5	TRBJ2-5	.	ASSFSTYETQY
TRBV20-1	TRBJ1-5	.	SASESRNQPQH
TRBV28	TRBJ1-6	.	ASRTRRGAFSPLH
TRBV28	TRBJ2-3	.	ASSFNFAGNTDTQY
TRBV19	TRBJ1-1	.	ASSIDNPGNTEAF
TRBV28	TRBJ1-1	.	ASRTVNTEAF
TRBV5-1	TRBJ2-7	TRBD2	ASGIAGDYEQY
TRBV18	TRBJ2-5	.	ASSGVATQKETQY
TRBV7-2	TRBJ1-2	.	ASSLAWTRNYGYT
TRBV19	TRBJ1-2	TRBD1	ASRPWTGRDGYT
TRBV19	TRBJ1-4	.	ASRDSPRNEKLF
TRBV2	TRBJ1-4	.	ASNSREEEKLF
TRBV6-1	TRBJ2-3	.	ASSEGPTGDTQY
TRBV4-3	TRBJ2-7	TRBD2	ASEPGTSGRAYEQY
TRBV4-1	TRBJ1-6	TRBD1	ASTPLTDRGLYPSRNSPLH
TRBV25-1	TRBJ2-7	TRBD1	ASSELGQGNYEQY
TRBV2	TRBJ1-4	TRBD1	ASSPGRGQVHEKLF
TRBV11-3	TRBJ1-2	.	ASSLEGVDGYT
TRBV4-1	TRBJ1-2	TRBD1	ASSQETTGGYYGYT
TRBV19	TRBJ1-1	.	ASSTTVPNTEAF
TRBV4-1	TRBJ2-1	.	ASSHPTFGLTAQF
TRBV6-2/TRBV6-3	TRBJ2-2	.	ASSYIGYGSTGELF
TRBV28	TRBJ1-6	.	ASTPGWNSPLH
TRBV4-2	TRBJ1-4	.	ASSQEAQTALGEKLF
TRBV4-1	TRBJ1-2	TRBD1	ASSQVISRTGGDYGYT
TRBV6-5	TRBJ2-5	.	ASSYSAGKRETQY
TRBV2	TRBJ2-3	.	ASSRQRGATDTQY